These T cell receptor beta chains were read from a single sample in a study of cytomegalovirus exposure and HLA in healthy donors. Here immunoSEQ multiplex PCR was the method, and the copy in TCRdb shows in-frame clones only, minus some. The table shows about 38,000 clones, with approximately 66% occurring only once. Sequencing was performed on PBMCs. Receptors originate from a man in his fifties or sixties in good health and CMV-seropositive. The CDR3 runs from the conserved cysteine through the conserved F or W. D genes are given only for firm matches. Part of the rows lack a size; the others show once, few, many or a class for expanded clones.

j_call clone_size d_call v_call cdr3_nt cdr3_aa
TRBJ1-5 NA NA TRBV6-6 TGTGCCACCACGAACTCCGCCAATCAGCCCCAGCATTTT CATTNSANQPQHF
TRBJ2-5 NA TRBD2 TRBV5-1 TGCGCCAGCAGCTTGAGCCTAGCGGGGGCGGGCCAAGAGACCCAGTACTTC CASSLSLAGAGQETQYF
TRBJ2-1 few NA TRBV2 TGTGCCAGCAGGGCTCCAAGCTCCTACAATGAGCAGTTCTTC CASRAPSSYNEQFF
TRBJ1-6 NA NA TRBV6-5 TGTGCCAGCAGTAGGGATGCCCAACTACAGGCACCCCTCCACTTT CASSRDAQLQAPLHF
TRBJ2-7 NA NA TRBV6-1 TGTGCCAGCAGTGAATATCCAGTACCCGAGCAGTACTTC CASSEYPVPEQYF
TRBJ1-4 NA TRBD1 TRBV28 TGTGCCAGCAGTTCCCCGGACAGGGCTGAAAAACTGTTTTTT CASSSPDRAEKLFF
TRBJ1-2 NA TRBD1 TRBV29-1 TGCAGCGCCATGGACAGGGCGGGTGGCTACACCTTC CSAMDRAGGYTF
TRBJ1-1 NA NA TRBV9 TGTGCCAGCAGCATTCAGGGTGGGAGGACTGAAGCTTTCTTT CASSIQGGRTEAFF
TRBJ2-3 few NA TRBV5-1 TGCGCCAGCAGCTTGGCGACTACTCCGGCAGATACGCAGTATTTT CASSLATTPADTQYF
TRBJ1-1 NA NA TRBV19 TGTGCCAGTAGTAGAGGGCAGGTGGGAGGAAAAGCTTTCTTT CASSRGQVGGKAFF
TRBJ1-6 NA NA TRBV12-5 TGTGCTAGTGGTTTGGAGGCAGGTAATTCACCCCTCCACTTT CASGLEAGNSPLHF
TRBJ1-4 NA NA TRBV28 TGTGCCAGCAGTTTGGAGAAAGAAAAACTGTTTTTT CASSLEKEKLFF
TRBJ2-1 NA TRBD1 TRBV9 TGTGCCAGCAGCGTAGATCCAGACAGGGGGAATGAGCAGTTCTTC CASSVDPDRGNEQFF
TRBJ2-7 NA NA TRBV27 TGTGCCAGCAGTTTAACAGGGAGCTCCTACGAGCAGTACTTC CASSLTGSSYEQYF
TRBJ2-2 NA NA TRBV7-2 TGTGCCAGCAGCCCTATCAACACCGGGGAGCTGTTTTTT CASSPINTGELFF
TRBJ2-1 few TRBD2 TRBV6-1 TGTGCCAGCCTAGCGGGGACTGACAATGAGCAGTTCTTC CASLAGTDNEQFF
TRBJ2-5 NA TRBD2 TRBV30 TGTGCCTGGGCGATTAGCGGGCAAGAGACCCAGTACTTC CAWAISGQETQYF
TRBJ2-1 few NA TRBV7-2 TGTGCCAGCAGCTTAAACAGGGTCATATACAATGAGCAGTTCTTC CASSLNRVIYNEQFF
TRBJ1-1 NA TRBD1 TRBV2 TGTGCCAGCAGTGAGGACAGGGTTTCAGCTTTCTTT CASSEDRVSAFF
TRBJ2-2 few TRBD2 TRBV6-1 TGTGCCAGCAGTGTCGGGGGGGCCAAGTTCGGGGAGCTGTTTTTT CASSVGGAKFGELFF
TRBJ2-7 NA NA TRBV12-2 TGTGCAAGTCGCATATACGAGCAGTACTTC CASRIYEQYF
TRBJ2-7 NA TRBD1 TRBV6-5 TGTGCCAGCAGCGACACAGGGGCAACTTCCTACGAGCAGTACTTC CASSDTGATSYEQYF
TRBJ2-7 NA TRBD2 TRBV30 TGTGCCTGGAAGGGTCTAGCGGGCTACGAGCAGTACTTC CAWKGLAGYEQYF
TRBJ1-1 NA TRBD1 TRBV28 TGTGCCAGCAGTATACGGGGACAGCCGAACACTGAAGCTTTCTTT CASSIRGQPNTEAFF
TRBJ2-1 NA TRBD2 TRBV10-2 TGCGCCAGCACTCCAGCGGGGGGGGGCAATGAGCAGTTCTTC CASTPAGGGNEQFF
TRBJ2-7 NA NA TRBV28 TGTGCCAGCAGTCTCCCATGGGCCTCCACCTACGAGCAGTACTTC CASSLPWASTYEQYF
TRBJ2-7 NA NA TRBV5-6 TGTGCCAGCAGCTTGCAGGGGGGAGCCTACGAGCAGTACTTC CASSLQGGAYEQYF
TRBJ1-1 few TRBD1 TRBV6-5 TGTGCCAGCAGTTTCCGGACAGGGGGCGCAGCTTTCTTT CASSFRTGGAAFF
TRBJ1-2 NA TRBD1 TRBV5-6 TGTGCCAGCAGCTTGGGGGGACAGAACTATGGCTACACCTTC CASSLGGQNYGYTF